The present TCR beta chain was sequenced within a study of OX40 agonist ivuxolimab in advanced cancers. A remark on this clone: Its matching antigen is unknown.

Study observations and caveats: The antigen specificity of the peripheral T cells (those that were expanded) was not determined.

Produced via immunoSEQ multiplex PCR; TCRdb's table is partial and in-frame only. Of approximately 50,000 clones listed, about 94% are singletons. Germline-derived CDR1 and CDR2 are SGDLS and YYNGEE. The CDR3 covers 12 residues. The V end was cut by 1 base, the J end by 7 bases, with 6 bases between. This chain links TRBV9 with TRBJ2-4, with unresolved D. Source: CD4+ or CD8+ T cells sorted from blood, taken in a trial of the OX40 agonist ivuxolimab. This clonotype originated in an adult with an advanced solid tumor such as melanoma, head and neck, liver or kidney cancer. The CDR3 sequence is CASSVIDNIQYF. As DNA, the CDR3 is TGTGCCAGCAGCGTAATAGACAACATTCAGTACTTC.